The clone carrying this TCR beta chain was found many times. TCRdb recomputed calls from the 5' RACE reads with MiXCR, one row per CDR3 protein. The sample lists more than 150,000 distinct CDR3 sequences; roughly 18% were seen once. This specimen comes from a study of CD8 T cells in ankylosing spondylitis. The receptor was isolated from a male donor under 35 with ankylosing spondylitis or in good health (not recorded which). Sequencing input: blood, either unsorted or a sorted T cell fraction (not recorded which).

The CDR3 spells CAISSVDGTEAFF. Here the CDR3 DNA reads TGTGCCATCTCTTCGGTCGACGGCACTGAAGCTTTCTTT. The J gene is TRBJ1-1, the V gene TRBV6-5; no clear D. CDR3 length: 13 residues. The ends were cut back, 10 bases at V and 4 bases at J, with 16 bases in the middle. Per the germline V gene, CDR1 is MNHEY and CDR2 is SVGAGI.